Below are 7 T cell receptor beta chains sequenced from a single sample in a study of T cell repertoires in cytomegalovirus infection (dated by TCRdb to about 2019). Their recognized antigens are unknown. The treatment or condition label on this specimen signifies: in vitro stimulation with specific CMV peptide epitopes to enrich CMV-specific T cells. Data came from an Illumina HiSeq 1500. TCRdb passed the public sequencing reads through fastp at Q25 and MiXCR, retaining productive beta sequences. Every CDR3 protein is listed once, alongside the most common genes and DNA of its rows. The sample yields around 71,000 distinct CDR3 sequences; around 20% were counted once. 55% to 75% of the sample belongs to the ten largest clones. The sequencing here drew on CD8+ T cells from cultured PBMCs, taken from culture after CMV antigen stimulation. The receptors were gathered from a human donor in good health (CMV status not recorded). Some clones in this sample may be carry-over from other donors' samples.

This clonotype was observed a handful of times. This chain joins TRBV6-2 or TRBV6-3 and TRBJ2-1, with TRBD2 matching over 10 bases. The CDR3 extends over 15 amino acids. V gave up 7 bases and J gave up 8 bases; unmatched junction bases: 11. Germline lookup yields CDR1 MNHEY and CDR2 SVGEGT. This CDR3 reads CASTEGSGGYDEQFF. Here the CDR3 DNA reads TGTGCCAGCACCGAAGGTAGCGGGGGGTACGATGAGCAGTTCTTC.

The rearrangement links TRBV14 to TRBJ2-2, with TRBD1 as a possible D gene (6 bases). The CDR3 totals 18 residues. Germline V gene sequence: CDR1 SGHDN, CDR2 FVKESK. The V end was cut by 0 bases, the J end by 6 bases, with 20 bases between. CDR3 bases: TGTGCCAGCAGCCAAGATATCCCTCGGGGCAGGGGAGCCGGGGAGCTGTTTTTT. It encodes CASSQDIPRGRGAGELFF.

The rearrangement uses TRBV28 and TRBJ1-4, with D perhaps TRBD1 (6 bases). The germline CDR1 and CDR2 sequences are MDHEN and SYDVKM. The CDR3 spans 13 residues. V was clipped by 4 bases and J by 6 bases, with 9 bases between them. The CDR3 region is CASSWGHYEKLFF. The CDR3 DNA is TGTGCCAGCAGTTGGGGACATTATGAAAAACTGTTTTTT.

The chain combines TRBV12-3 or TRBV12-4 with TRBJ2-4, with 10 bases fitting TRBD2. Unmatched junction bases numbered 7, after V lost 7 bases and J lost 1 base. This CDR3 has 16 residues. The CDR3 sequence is CASNQRGGGAKNIQYF. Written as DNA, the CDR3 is TGTGCCAGCAACCAGCGGGGGGGCGGCGCCAAAAACATTCAGTACTTC.

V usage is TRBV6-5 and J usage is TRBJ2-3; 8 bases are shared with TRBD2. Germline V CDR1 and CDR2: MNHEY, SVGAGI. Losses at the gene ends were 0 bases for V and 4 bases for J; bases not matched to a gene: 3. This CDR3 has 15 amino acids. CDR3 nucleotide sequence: TGTGCCAGCAGTTACTCCACGGGGGGGCCAGATACGCAGTATTTT. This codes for CASSYSTGGPDTQYF.

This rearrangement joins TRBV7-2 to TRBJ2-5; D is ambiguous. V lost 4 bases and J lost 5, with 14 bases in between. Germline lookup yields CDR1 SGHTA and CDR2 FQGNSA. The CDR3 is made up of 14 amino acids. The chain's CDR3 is CASSSNDGLETQYF. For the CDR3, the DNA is TGTGCCAGCAGCTCCAACGACGGATTGGAGACCCAGTACTTC.

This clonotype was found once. The DNA for the CDR3 is TGCGCCAGCAGCCACGGCAGGGTGGATACGCAGTATTTT. Translation gives CASSHGRVDTQYF. This chain uses TRBV4-1 with TRBJ2-3; maybe TRBD1 (5 bases). This CDR3 contains 13 residues. V was cut by 3 bases and J by 6 bases, with 10 bases left in between. CDR1 is MGHRA and CDR2 is YSYEKL in the germline V gene.